The clone carrying this T cell receptor (beta chain) was seen ten or more times. These data are taken from a study of T cell repertoires in cytomegalovirus infection. V lost 1 base, J lost 3 bases, and 12 bases lay in between. Germline V CDR1 and CDR2: SGHTA, FQGNSA. CDR3 size: 15 residues. TCRdb recomputed calls from the reads with MiXCR, one row per CDR3 protein. The sample holds around 530,000 distinct CDR3 sequences, around 27% seen once. Sequencing input: PBMCs. The rearrangement uses TRBV7-2 and TRBJ1-2, with D unclear. The receptor was derived from a human donor in good health (CMV status not recorded). Some clones in this sample may be carry-over from other donors' samples. As DNA, the CDR3 is TGTGCCAGCAGCTTAGTTGGCCCAGCTCACTATGGCTACACCTTC. This codes for CASSLVGPAHYGYTF.